The clone carrying this TCR beta chain appeared a few times. Its antigen is unknown. These data originate in a study of T cells in Graves' hyperthyroidism and ophthalmopathy. Whole-study results and caveats: The majority of expanded thyroid clonotypes above 0.001 also appeared in blood.

V lost 7 bases, J lost 1 base, and 16 bases lay in between. The CDR3 is 15 amino acids. Germline CDR1 reads SGHTA; CDR2 reads FQGTGA. It was RNA transcripts that yielded the amplified TCR beta CDR3 regions. Carried out on the TCR CDR3, a first-round RT-PCR used the HTBI primer set. Each CDR3 protein is one row after TCRdb ran MiXCR on the multiplex PCR reads. The sample contains over 400,000 distinct CDR3 sequences, approximately 23% of which appear only once. Those patients with uncontrolled infection, other autoimmune disease, pregnancy or lactation were excluded. This sample holds PBMCs from 8 to 10 ml fresh peripheral blood.

This chain connects TRBV7-3 to TRBJ2-5, with D hard to call. This receptor was identified in a woman between 70 and 85 years old with Graves' ophthalmopathy. Sample: blood. CDR3 sequence reads: CASTSWQQLQETQYF. CDR3 coding DNA: TGTGCCAGCACGAGTTGGCAGCAACTCCAAGAGACCCAGTACTTC.